The T cell receptor beta chain under discussion was sequenced for a study of T cells in Graves' hyperthyroidism and ophthalmopathy. Study-wide results and caveats: Blood held most thyroid clonotypes expanded above 0.001 frequency. Through a model of 13 V-J features, ophthalmopathy was separated from stable hyperthyroidism.

Concerning this clonotype itself: Its specificity is unknown.

V lost 6 bases and J 8 bases, leaving 17 bases between the germline ends. The CDR3 has 14 amino acids. Orbital computed tomography and thyroid ultrasound, together with serum TRAb and thyroxine and clinical symptoms, were used for diagnoses. Amplified TCR beta CDR3 regions came from RNA transcripts. Researchers ran a first-round RT-PCR on the TCR CDR3 using the HTBI primer set. Using its own MiXCR run on the multiplex PCR reads, TCRdb lists one record per CDR3 protein. Found here are 550,000 to 800,000 distinct CDR3 sequences, approximately 15% of them singletons; the top ten hold roughly a sixth. Material: blood. This TCR was sampled from a man aged 50 or older with Graves' hyperthyroidism. This chain links TRBV12-3 or TRBV12-4 with TRBJ2-1, with D possibly being TRBD1 or TRBD2 (6 bases each). CDR3 nucleotide sequence: TGTGCCAGCAGACTTGGGGGGCGCATCTATGAGCAGTTCTTC. Its protein product is CASRLGGRIYEQFF.